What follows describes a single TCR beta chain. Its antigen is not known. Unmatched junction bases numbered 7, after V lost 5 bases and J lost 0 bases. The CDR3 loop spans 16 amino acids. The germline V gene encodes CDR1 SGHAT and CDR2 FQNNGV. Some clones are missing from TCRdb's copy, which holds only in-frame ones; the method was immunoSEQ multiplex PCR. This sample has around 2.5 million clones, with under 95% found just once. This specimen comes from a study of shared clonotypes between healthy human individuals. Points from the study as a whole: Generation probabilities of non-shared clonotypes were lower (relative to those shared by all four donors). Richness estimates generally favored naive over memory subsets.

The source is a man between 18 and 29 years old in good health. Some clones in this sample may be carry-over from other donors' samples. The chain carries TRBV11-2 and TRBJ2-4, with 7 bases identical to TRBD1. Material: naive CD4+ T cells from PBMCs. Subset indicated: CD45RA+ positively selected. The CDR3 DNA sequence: TGTGCCAGCAGCAACGACAGGGATCTAGCCAAAAACATTCAGTACTTC. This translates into CASSNDRDLAKNIQYF. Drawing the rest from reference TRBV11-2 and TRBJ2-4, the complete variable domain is EAGVAQSPRYKIIEKRQSVAFWCNPISGHATLYWYQQILGQGPKLLIQFQNNGVVDDSQLPKDRFSAERLKGVDSTLKIQPAKLEDSAVYLCASSNDRDLAKNIQYFGAGTRLSVL.